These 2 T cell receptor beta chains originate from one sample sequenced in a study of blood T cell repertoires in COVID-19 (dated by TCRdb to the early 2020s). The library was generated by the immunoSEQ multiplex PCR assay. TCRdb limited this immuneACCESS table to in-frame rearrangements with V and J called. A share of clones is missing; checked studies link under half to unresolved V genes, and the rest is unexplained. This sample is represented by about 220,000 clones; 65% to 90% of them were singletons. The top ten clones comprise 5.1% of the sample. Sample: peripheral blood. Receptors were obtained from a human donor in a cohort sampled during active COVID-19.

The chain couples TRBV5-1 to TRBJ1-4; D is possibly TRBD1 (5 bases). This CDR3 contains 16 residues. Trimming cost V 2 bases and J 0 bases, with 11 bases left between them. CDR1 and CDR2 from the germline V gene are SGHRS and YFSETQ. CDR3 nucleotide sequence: TGCGCCAGCAGCTTTCAGGGCCCAGCAACTAATGAAAAACTGTTTTTT. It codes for CASSFQGPATNEKLFF.

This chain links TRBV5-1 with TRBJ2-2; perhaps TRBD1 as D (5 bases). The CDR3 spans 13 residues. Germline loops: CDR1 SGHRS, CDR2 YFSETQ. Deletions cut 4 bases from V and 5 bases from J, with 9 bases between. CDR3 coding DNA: TGCGCCAGCAGCATTCAGGGAACCGGGGAGCTGTTTTTT. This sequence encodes CASSIQGTGELFF.